The source of this TCR beta chain is a study of T cell clonotyping in hematopoietic cell transplantation. The method was immunoSEQ multiplex PCR; TCRdb's version includes in-frame clones alone and lacks a portion of them. The sample contains fewer than 70,000 clones, around 94% of which appear only once. Note on this clone: Its antigen remains unidentified.

Study-level points and caveats: After transplant, recipient diversity fell while pathologically expanded clonotypes grew through day 180. At the given depth, recipient repertoires were over 95% de novo clonotypes. Cells were unsorted, so CD4 and CD8 contributions were not separated.

The CDR3 spans 16 residues. V trimming: 2 bases; J trimming: 8 bases; junction bases outside the gene matches: 11. Looked up from germline, CDR1 is MGHRA and CDR2 is YSYEKL. The chain uses TRBV4-1 and TRBJ1-2; 10 nucleotides agree with TRBD1. The sequenced material came from peripheral blood mononuclear cells. This clonotype was sampled from a man aged 45 to 65 in good health. Some clones in this sample may be carry-over from other donors' samples. CDR3 region: CASSQFSTGGVGGYTF. Here the CDR3 DNA reads TGCGCCAGCAGCCAATTCTCGACAGGGGGCGTCGGGGGCTACACCTTC.